This entry concerns a single TCR beta chain. The target antigen is unknown. The read ends 3 residues early relative to the CDR3; the germline J gene fills the gap. This entry comes from a study of T cells in women clearing cervical HPV infection. As for the study in general: Case blood was drawn a median approximately five months after lesion detection.

Study observations and caveats: A classifier using richness and V gene abundances reached an AUC of approximately 0.79.

All donors had a single incident cervical HPV16 infection, not prevalent. Profiling relied on immunoSEQ multiplex PCR, and the TCRdb table lists in-frame clones only, not all of them. The ten top clones account for around 1.5%, within a sample of 48,000 or so clones. The CDR3 has 19 residues. Germline loops: CDR1 MDHEN, CDR2 SYDVKM. J lost 4 bases, V lost 7 bases, and 21 bases had no gene match. The clonotype comes from a woman aged 18-70 years with a cervical HPV16 infection that either progressed to CIN3+ or cleared (not recorded which). The genes are TRBV28 and TRBJ1-4, with 7 bases identical to TRBD1. Sequencing used blood buffy coat. The sequenced CDR3 bases are TGTGCCAGCACGATAGACAGGGAGAGCGGGTTAATCTTTAATGAAAAA. Translation: CASTIDRESGLIFNEK. The whole CDR3 protein is CASTIDRESGLIFNEKLFF.